This T cell receptor beta chain was obtained from a study of CD8 T cells in ankylosing spondylitis. The table lists this clonotype with a count of one. TCRdb analysed the 5' RACE reads with MiXCR anew, one entry per CDR3 protein. The repertoire has about 150,000 distinct CDR3 sequences, under 55% of them found once; the top ten carry approximately 14%. Germline V CDR1 and CDR2: SGHRS, YFSETQ. V shed 0 bases and J 3 bases; nucleotides not matched to a gene: 5. The CDR3 contains 17 residues. This clonotype was sampled from a male donor with ankylosing spondylitis. The material sequenced was synovial fluid, either unsorted or a sorted T cell fraction (not recorded which). V gene TRBV5-1 combines with J gene TRBJ2-2, with 10 bases that match TRBD1. The CDR3 sequence: CASSLGGQGVDTGELFF. The CDR3 DNA sequence: TGCGCCAGCAGCTTGGGCGGACAGGGGGTCGACACCGGGGAGCTGTTTTTT.